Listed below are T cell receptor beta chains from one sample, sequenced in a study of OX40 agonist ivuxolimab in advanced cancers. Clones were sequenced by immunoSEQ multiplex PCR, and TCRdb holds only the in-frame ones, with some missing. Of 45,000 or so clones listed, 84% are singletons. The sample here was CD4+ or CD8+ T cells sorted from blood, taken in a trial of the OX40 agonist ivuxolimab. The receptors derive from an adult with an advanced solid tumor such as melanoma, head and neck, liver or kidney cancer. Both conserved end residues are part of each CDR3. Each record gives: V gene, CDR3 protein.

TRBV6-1 CASSEQGRSNQPQHF
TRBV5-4 CASSSPGQGKGYTF
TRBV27 CATLGGKAGNTIYF
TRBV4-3 CASSQDTGGGYTF
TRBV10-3 CATIVGQGGYEQYF
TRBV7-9 CASSPGRRERSYTF
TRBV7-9 CASSRQGYGYTF
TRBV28 CASSSRGLAGADTQYF
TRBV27 CASSFWTQGINTEAFF
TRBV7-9 CASSPSDRGTGELFF
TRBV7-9 CASSLALHSEAFF
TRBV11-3 CASSLKINTEAFF
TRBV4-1 CASSQGQGHEQYF
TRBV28 CASRSYNEQFF
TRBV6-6 CASSPLLDRVYTF
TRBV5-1 CASSLAMRLAGGPHNEQFF
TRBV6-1 CASSEGQGLDTEAFF
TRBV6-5 CASSYGGPSTGELFF
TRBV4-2 CASSQDGTAVLNTEAFF
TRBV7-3 CASSLKGTGELFF
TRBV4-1 CASSQERGLSYEQYF
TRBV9 CASSVSLWRGEDTGELFF
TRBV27 CASSRLRGKNGYTF
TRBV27 CASSLFPFSGGVEEQFF
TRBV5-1 CASSFSIGQGIQETQYF
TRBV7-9 CASSSPIMGETRETQYF
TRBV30 CACSSRVGTGGYNEQFF
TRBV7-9 CASSSHRGGPYEQYF
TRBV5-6 CASSLGQLQETQYF
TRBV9 CASSARDWGTEAFF
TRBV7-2 CASSLNRGSYEQYF
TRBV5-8 CASSFSGQPWNYGYTF
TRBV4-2 CASSLAPTGRSYGYTF
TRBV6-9 CASSYGESLYEQYF
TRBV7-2 CASSLKGGTSGADTQYF
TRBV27 CASSTYPIRRAGTDTQYF
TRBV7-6 CASSFGTGGFGNEQFF
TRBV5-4 CASSFQRGGVSYEQYF
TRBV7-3 CASSFGPRNQPQHF
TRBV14 CASSLGGGTEAFF
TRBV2 CASIEGGTNEKLFF
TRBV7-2 CASSPRAGEGYNEQFF
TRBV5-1 CASSLETNYEQYF
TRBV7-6 CASSLALLETQYF
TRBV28 CASTQSNSGSPLHF
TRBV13 CASSLGVTFPGNTIYF
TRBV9 CASSLRPWGEGTEAFF
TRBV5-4 CASSQTPAGQGKDTQYF
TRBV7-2 CASSLDGQGGQPQHF
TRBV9 CASSVVGGSYNEQFF
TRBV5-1 CASSLGAGGNEQFF
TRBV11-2 CATCAAKYQETQYF